A single sample gave rise to the 9 T cell receptor beta chains below, sequenced in a study of shared clonotypes between healthy human individuals. Data came from immunoSEQ multiplex PCR; TCRdb stores just in-frame clones and leaves some out. The sample includes under 1 million clones, 92% of them seen just once. The naive CD8 population came from CD45RO-negative cells selected for CCR7, without terminally differentiated effector memory CD45RA+ cells. Sequencing was done on a sample of naive CD8+ T cells sorted from blood. These receptors were collected from a man aged 30 to 45 in good health.

The gene calls are TRBV18 and TRBJ2-7; 12 nucleotides align to TRBD2. CDR1 is KGHSH, CDR2 LQKENI, per germline. The CDR3 is 19 amino acids. Unmatched junction bases numbered 10, after V lost 0 bases and J lost 1 base. The chain's CDR3 is CASSPPSSGRAGGSYEQYF. CDR3 nucleotide sequence: TGTGCCAGCTCACCACCCTCTAGCGGGAGGGCCGGGGGGTCCTACGAGCAGTACTTC.

The chain has TRBV7-6 and TRBJ2-3; possibly TRBD1 for D (6 bases). CDR3 size: 15 residues. CDR1 SGHVS and CDR2 FNYEAQ come from the germline V gene. V was clipped by 1 base and J by 5 bases, with 13 bases between them. CDR3 nucleotide sequence: TGTGCCAGCAGCTTAGAAGTCAGGGGCTTAGATACGCAGTATTTT. Translating it yields CASSLEVRGLDTQYF.

This sequence joins TRBV7-9 and TRBJ2-7, with 7 bases matching TRBD1. The CDR3 is 15 amino acids. Germline loops: CDR1 SEHNR, CDR2 FQNEAQ (reference sequence). Trimming took 4 bases from V and 3 from J; bases not matched to a gene: 9. CDR3 amino acids: CASSSFGTDHYEQYF. The CDR3 DNA is TGTGCCAGCAGCTCTTTCGGGACAGACCACTACGAGCAGTACTTC. The full variable domain, in which reference TRBV7-9 and TRBJ2-7 provide the parts outside the CDR3, is DTGVSQNPRHKITKRGQNVTFRCDPISEHNRLYWYRQTLGQGPEFLTYFQNEAQLEKSRLLSDRFSAERPKGSFSTLEIQRTEQGDSAMYLCASSSFGTDHYEQYFGPGTRLTVT.

The genes are TRBV30 and TRBJ2-5; 8 bases are a match to TRBD1. This CDR3 region has 15 residues. The junction had 10 bases not matched to a gene; V was cut back by 2 bases and J by 5 bases. The V gene's germline CDR1 is GTSNPN and CDR2 SVGIG (reference sequence). The CDR3 nucleotides are TGTGCCTGGAGTCAGGGGGCGATGGTTCCCGAGACCCAGTACTTC. Its protein product is CAWSQGAMVPETQYF.

The rearrangement joins TRBV27 to TRBJ1-5; a weak D match, TRBD1 (6 bases). CDR3 length: 15 residues. V was cut by 5 bases and J by 3 bases, with 14 bases left in between. Germline CDR1 and CDR2: MNHEY and SMNVEV (reference sequence). CDR3: CASSPITGPNQPQHF. The CDR3 coding sequence is TGTGCCAGCAGTCCGATCACAGGGCCCAATCAGCCCCAGCATTTT.

The chain is built from TRBV21-1 and TRBJ2-4; the table gives TRBD2 as D, unverified against the DNA. TRBV21-1 is tagged as a pseudogene. The CDR3 loop spans 21 amino acids. The CDR3 bases are TGTGCCAGCAGCAAAGGACTCGTTATCGTAATAGGACTATGGGCCAAAAACATTCAGTACTTC. This sequence encodes CASSKGLVIVIGLWAKNIQYF.

This rearrangement joins TRBV4-3 to TRBJ2-2; D possibly matches TRBD1 or TRBD2 (6 bases each). V dropped 2 bases and J dropped 7 bases, with 11 bases sitting between them. Germline lookup yields CDR1 LGHNA and CDR2 YSLEER. The CDR3 contains 14 residues. DNA for the CDR3: TGCGCCAGCAGCCAAAGGGGGACTTTCGGGGAGCTGTTTTTT. Its protein product is CASSQRGTFGELFF.

On this clone itself: Other nucleotide sequences from this sample produce the same CDR3. CDR3 in amino acids: CASSLSGVNEQFF. The DNA of the CDR3 is TGTGCCAGCAGTTTAAGCGGAGTCAATGAGCAGTTCTTC. This sequence joins TRBV27 and TRBJ2-1; possible D gene TRBD2, 5 bases. V was pared by 2 bases and J by 6 bases, with 8 bases between. Germline values: CDR1 MNHEY, CDR2 SMNVEV (reference sequence). The CDR3 has 13 residues.

The chain's CDR3 is CATLPEDFTDTQYF. The DNA for the CDR3 is TGTGCCACCCTCCCGGAGGACTTTACAGATACGCAGTATTTT. The chain employs TRBV28 and TRBJ2-3; D possibly corresponds to TRBD2 (5 bases). Deletions cut 10 bases from V and 3 bases from J, with 17 bases between. The CDR3 runs 14 residues. The germline gives CDR1 MDHEN, CDR2 SYDVKM.